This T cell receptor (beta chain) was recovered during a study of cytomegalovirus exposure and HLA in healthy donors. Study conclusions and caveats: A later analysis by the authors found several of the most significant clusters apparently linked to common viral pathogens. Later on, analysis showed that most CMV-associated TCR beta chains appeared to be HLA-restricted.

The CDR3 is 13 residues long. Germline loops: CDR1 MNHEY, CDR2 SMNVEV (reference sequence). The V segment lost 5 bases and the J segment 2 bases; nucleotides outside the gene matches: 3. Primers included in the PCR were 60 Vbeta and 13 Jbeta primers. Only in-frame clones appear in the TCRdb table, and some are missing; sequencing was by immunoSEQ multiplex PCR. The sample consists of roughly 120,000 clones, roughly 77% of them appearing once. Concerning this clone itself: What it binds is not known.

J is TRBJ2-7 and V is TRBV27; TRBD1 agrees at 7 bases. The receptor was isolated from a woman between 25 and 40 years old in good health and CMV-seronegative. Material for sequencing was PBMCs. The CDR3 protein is CASSPGQAYEQYF. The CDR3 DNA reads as TGTGCCAGCAGTCCCGGACAGGCCTACGAGCAGTACTTC.